This TCR beta chain was found in a study of beta chain features in type 1 diabetes. The V gene lost 5 bases and the J gene lost 0 bases, with 7 bases spanning the gap. CDR3 length equals 13 residues. Germline CDR1 and CDR2: MNHEY and SVGAGI. Sequencing targeted expressed TCRB transcripts, as all isolated RNA had been reverse transcribed. Generated by immunoSEQ multiplex PCR, the TCRdb table keeps only in-frame clones and is missing some. This sample has 300,000 to 350,000 clones, with approximately 8% found just once. Sequences were obtained from central memory CD4+ T cells from blood. The source is a woman between 18 and 29 years old in good health. The chain has TRBV6-5 and TRBJ1-1; tentative D call: TRBD1 (5 bases). The chain's CDR3 is CASSDRMNTEAFF. The CDR3, as DNA: TGTGCCAGCAGTGACAGAATGAACACTGAAGCTTTCTTT.